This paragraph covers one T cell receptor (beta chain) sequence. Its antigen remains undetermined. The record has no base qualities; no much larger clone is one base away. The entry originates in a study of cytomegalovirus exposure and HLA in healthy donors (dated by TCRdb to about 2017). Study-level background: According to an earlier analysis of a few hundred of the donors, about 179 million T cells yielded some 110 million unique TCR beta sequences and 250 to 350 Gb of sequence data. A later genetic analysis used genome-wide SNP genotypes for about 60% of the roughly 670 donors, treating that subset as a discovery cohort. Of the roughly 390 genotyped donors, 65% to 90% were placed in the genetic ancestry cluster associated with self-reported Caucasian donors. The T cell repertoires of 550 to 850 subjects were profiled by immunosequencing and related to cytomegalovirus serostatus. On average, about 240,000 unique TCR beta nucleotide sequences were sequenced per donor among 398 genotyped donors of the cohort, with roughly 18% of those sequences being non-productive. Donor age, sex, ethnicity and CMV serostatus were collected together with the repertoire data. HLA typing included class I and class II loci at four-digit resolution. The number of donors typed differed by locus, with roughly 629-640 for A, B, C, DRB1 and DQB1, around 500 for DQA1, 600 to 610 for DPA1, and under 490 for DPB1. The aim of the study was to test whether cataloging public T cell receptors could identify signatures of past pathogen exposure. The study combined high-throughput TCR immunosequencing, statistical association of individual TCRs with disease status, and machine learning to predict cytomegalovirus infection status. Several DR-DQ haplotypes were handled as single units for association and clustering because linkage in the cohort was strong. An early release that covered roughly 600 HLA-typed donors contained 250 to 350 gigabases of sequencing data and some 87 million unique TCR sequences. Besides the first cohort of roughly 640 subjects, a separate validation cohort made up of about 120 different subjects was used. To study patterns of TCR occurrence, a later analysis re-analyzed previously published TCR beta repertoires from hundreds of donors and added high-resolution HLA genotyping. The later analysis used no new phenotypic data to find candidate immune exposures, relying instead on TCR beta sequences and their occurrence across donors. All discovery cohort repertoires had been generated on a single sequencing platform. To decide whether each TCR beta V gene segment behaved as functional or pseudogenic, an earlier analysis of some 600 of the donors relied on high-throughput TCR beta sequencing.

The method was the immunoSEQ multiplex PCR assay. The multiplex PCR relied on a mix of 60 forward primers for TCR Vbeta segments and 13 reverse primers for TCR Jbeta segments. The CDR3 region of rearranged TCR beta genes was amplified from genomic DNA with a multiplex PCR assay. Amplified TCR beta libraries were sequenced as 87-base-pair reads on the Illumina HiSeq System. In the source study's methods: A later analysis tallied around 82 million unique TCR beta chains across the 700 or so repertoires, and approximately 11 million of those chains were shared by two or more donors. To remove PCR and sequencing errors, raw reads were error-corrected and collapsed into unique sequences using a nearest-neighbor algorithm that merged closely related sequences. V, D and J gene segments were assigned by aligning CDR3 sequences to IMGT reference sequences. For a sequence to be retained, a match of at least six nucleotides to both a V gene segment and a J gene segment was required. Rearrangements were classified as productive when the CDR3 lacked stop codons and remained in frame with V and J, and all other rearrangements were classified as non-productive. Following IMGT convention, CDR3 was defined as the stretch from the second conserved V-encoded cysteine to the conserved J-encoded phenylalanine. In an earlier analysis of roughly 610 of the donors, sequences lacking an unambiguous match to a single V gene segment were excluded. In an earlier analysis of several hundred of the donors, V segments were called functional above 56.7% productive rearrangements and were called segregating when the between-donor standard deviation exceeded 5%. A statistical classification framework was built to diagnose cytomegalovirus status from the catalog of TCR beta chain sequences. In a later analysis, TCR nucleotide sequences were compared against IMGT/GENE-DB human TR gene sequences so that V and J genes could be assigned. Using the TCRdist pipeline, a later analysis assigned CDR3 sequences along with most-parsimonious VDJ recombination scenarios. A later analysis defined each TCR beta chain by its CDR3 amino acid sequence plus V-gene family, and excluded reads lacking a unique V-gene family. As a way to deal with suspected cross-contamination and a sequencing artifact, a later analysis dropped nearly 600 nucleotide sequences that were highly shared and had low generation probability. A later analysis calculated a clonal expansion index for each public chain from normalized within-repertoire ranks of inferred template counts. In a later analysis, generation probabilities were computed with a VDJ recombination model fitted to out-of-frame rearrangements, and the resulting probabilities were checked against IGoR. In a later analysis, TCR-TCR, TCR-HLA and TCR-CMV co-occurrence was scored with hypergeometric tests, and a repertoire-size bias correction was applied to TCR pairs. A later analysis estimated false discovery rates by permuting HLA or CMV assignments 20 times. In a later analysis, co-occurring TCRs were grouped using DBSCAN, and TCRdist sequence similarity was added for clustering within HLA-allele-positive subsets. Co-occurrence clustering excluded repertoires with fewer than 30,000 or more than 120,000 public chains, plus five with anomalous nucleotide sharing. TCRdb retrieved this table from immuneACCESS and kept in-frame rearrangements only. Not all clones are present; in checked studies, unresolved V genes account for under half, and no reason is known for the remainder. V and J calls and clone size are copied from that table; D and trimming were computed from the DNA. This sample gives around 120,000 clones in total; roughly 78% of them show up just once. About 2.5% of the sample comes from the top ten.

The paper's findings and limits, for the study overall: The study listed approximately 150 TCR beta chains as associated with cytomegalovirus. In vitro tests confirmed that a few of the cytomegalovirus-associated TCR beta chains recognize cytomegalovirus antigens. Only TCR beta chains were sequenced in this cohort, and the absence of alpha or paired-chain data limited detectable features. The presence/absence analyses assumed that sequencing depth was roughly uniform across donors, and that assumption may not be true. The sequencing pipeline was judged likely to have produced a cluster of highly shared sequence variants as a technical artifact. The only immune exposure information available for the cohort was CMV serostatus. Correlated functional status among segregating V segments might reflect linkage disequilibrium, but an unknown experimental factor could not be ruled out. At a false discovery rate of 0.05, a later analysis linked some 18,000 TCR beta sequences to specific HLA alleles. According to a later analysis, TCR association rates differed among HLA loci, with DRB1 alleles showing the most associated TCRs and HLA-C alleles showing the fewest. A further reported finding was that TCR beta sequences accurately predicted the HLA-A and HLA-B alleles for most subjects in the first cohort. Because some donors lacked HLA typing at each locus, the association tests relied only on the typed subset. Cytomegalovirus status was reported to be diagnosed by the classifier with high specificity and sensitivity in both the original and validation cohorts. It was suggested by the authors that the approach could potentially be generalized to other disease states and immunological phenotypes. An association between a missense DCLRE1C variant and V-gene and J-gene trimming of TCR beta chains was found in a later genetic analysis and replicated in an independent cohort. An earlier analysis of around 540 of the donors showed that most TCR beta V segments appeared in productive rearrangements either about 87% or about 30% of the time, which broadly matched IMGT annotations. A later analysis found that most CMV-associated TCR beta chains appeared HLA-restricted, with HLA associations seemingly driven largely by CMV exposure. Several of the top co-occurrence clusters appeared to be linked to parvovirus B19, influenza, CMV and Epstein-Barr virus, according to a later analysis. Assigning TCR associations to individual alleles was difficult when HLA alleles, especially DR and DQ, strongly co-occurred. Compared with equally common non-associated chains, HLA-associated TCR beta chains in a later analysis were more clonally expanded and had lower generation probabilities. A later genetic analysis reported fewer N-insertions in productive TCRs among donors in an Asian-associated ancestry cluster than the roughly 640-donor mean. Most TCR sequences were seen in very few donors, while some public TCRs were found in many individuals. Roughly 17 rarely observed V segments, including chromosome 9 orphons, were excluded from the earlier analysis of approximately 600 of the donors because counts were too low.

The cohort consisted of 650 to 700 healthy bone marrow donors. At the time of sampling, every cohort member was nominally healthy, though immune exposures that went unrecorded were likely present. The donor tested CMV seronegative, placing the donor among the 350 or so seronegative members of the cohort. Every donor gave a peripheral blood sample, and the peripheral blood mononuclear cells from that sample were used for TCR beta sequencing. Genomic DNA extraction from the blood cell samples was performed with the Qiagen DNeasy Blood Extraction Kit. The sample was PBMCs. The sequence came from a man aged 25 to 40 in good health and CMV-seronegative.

The sequenced DNA: TGTGCCAGCAGCTTAGGCGGGACGAACACCGGGGAGCTGTTTTTT. This encodes CASSLGGTNTGELFF. The rearranged segments are TRBV11-3 and TRBJ2-2, and the D gene may be TRBD2, 6 bases matching. CDR1 and CDR2 were assigned from the germline V gene as SGHNT and YENEEA. V is reduced by 1 base and J by 0 bases, leaving a spacing of 6 bases between them. Its CDR3 holds 15 amino acids, cysteine through phenylalanine. The entry retains the CDR3 DNA only, 45 bases that are in frame from base 1.